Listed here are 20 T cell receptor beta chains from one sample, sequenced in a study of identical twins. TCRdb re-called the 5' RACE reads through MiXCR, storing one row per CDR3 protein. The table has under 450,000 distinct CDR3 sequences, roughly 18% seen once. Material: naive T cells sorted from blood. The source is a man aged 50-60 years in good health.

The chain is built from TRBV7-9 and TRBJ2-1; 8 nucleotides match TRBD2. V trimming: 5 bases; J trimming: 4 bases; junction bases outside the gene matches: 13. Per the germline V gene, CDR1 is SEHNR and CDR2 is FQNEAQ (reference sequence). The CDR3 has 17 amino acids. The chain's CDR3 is CASSRAGPGGLYNEQFF. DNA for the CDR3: TGTGCCAGCAGCCGTGCGGGACCGGGGGGGCTTTACAATGAGCAGTTCTTC.

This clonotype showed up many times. The CDR3 nucleotides are TGCAGTGCTAGGTTAACCGGGACGGCGAACACCGGGGAGCTGTTTTTT. This gives the protein CSARLTGTANTGELFF. V is TRBV20-1 and J is TRBJ2-2; tentatively, D is TRBD1 or TRBD2 (5 bases each). V lost 3 bases and J 0 bases, leaving 14 bases between the germline ends. The CDR3 totals 16 residues. CDR1 is DFQATT and CDR2 is SNEGSKA in the germline V gene (reference sequence).

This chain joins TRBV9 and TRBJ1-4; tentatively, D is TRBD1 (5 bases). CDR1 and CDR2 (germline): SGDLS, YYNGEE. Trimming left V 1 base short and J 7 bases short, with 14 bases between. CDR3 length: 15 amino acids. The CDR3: CASSVLATRGEKLFF. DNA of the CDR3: TGTGCCAGCAGCGTATTGGCCACAAGGGGTGAAAAACTGTTTTTT. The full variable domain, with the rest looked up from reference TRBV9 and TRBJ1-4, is DSGVTQTPKHLITATGQRVTLRCSPRSGDLSVYWYQQSLDQGLQFLIQYYNGEERAKGNILERFSAQQFPDLHSELNLSSLELGDSALYFCASSVLATRGEKLFFGSGTQLSVL.

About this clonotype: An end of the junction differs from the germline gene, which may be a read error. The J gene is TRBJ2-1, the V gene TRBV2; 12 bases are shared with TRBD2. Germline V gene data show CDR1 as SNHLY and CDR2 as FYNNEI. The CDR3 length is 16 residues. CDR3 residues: CANSDHRLAGVNEQFF. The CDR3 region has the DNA TGTGCCAACAGTGATCATCGACTAGCGGGGGTCAATGAGCAGTTCTTC.

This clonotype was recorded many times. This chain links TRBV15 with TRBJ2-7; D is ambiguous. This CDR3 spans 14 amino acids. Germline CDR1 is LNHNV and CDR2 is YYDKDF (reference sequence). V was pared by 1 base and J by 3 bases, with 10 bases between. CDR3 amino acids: CATSRGGDLYEQYF. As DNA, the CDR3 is TGTGCCACCAGCAGAGGTGGAGACCTCTACGAGCAGTACTTC.

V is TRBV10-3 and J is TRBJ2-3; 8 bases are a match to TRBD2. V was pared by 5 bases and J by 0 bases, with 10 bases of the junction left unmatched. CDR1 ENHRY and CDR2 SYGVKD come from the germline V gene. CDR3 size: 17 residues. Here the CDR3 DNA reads TGTGCCATCAGTCCTTCTAGCGGGTATACTAGCACAGATACGCAGTATTTT. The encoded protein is CAISPSSGYTSTDTQYF.

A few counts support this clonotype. CDR3 protein: CASSWGQANNYGYTF. The DNA for the CDR3 is TGTGCCAGCAGTTGGGGACAGGCCAATAACTATGGCTACACCTTC. This rearrangement joins TRBV6-5 to TRBJ1-2; 8 positions match TRBD1. Germline V gene data show CDR1 as MNHEY and CDR2 as SVGAGI. The CDR3 runs to 15 residues. Losses at the gene ends were 4 bases for V and 1 base for J; bases not matched to a gene: 5.

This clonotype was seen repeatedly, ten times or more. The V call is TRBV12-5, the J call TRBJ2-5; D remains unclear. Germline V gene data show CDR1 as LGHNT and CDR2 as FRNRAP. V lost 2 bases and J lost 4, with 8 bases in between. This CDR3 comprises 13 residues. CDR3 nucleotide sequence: TGTGCTAGTGGTTTGTCCATCGGAGAGACCCAGTACTTC. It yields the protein CASGLSIGETQYF.

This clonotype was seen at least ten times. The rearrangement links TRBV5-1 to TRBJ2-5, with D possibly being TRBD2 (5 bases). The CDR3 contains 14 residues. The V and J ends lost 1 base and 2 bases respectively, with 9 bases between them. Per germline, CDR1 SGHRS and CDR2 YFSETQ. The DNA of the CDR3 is TGCGCCAGCAGCTTGAGCGGAGGACAAGAGACCCAGTACTTC. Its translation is CASSLSGGQETQYF.

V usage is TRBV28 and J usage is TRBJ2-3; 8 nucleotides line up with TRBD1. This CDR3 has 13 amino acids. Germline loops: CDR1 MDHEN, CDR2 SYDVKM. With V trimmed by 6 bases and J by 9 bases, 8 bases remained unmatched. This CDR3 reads CASSPVRQGTQYF. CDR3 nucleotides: TGTGCCAGCAGCCCCGTCCGACAGGGGACGCAGTATTTT.

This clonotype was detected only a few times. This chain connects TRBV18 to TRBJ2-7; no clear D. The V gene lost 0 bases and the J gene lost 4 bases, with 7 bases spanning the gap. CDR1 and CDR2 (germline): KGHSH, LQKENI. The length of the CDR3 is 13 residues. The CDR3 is CASSPPLKYEQYF. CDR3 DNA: TGTGCCAGCTCACCACCTCTTAAGTACGAGCAGTACTTC.

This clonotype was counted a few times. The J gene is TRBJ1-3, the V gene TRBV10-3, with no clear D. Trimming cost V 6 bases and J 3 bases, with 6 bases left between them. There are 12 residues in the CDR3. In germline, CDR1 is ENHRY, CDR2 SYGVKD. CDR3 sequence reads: CAIRGNGNTIYF. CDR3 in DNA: TGTGCCATCAGGGGCAATGGAAACACCATATATTTT.

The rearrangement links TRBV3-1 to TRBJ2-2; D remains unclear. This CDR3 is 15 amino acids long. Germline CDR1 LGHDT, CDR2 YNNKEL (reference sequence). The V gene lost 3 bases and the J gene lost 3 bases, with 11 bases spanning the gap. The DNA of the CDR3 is TGTGCCAGCAGCCACATACCTCTCGACACCGGGGAGCTGTTTTTT. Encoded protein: CASSHIPLDTGELFF.

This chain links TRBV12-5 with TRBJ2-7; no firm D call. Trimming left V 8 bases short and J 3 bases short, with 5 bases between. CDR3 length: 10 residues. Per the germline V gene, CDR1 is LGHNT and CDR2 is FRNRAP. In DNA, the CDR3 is TGTGCTAGTCGAGTCTACGAGCAGTACTTC. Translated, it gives CASRVYEQYF. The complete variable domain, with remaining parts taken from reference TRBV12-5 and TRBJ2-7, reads DARVTQTPRHKVTEMGQEVTMRCQPILGHNTVFWYRQTMMQGLELLAYFRNRAPLDDSGMPKDRFSAEMPDATLATLKIQPSEPRDSAVYFCASRVYEQYFGPGTRLTVT.

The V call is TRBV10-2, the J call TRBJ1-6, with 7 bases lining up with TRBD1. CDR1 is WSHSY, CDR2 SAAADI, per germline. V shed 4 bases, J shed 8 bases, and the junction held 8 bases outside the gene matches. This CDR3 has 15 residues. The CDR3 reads CASSASGTEDSPLHF. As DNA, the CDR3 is TGCGCCAGCAGTGCGTCCGGGACAGAAGATTCACCCCTCCACTTT.

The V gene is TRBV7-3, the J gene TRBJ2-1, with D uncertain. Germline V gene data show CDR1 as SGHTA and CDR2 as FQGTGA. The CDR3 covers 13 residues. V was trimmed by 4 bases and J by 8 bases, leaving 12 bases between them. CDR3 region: CASSSLNGYEQFF. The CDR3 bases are TGTGCCAGCAGCTCCCTCAACGGGTATGAGCAGTTCTTC. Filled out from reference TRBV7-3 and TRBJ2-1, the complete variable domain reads GAGVSQTPSNKVTEKGKYVELRCDPISGHTALYWYRQSLGQGPEFLIYFQGTGAADDSGLPNDRFFAVRPEGSVSTLKIQRTERGDSAVYLCASSSLNGYEQFFGPGTRLTVL.

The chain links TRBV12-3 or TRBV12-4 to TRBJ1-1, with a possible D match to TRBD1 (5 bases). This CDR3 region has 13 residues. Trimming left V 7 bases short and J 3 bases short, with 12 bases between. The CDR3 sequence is CASTSGRYTEAFF. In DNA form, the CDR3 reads TGTGCCAGCACTTCGGGACGGTACACTGAAGCTTTCTTT.

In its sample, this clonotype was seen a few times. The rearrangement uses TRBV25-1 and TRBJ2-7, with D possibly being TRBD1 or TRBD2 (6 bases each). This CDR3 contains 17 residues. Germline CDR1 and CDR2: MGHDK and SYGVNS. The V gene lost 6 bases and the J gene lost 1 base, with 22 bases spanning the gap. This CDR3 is CASSPRTGATGSYEQYF. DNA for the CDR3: TGTGCCAGCAGCCCCAGGACGGGGGCCACGGGGTCCTACGAGCAGTACTTC.

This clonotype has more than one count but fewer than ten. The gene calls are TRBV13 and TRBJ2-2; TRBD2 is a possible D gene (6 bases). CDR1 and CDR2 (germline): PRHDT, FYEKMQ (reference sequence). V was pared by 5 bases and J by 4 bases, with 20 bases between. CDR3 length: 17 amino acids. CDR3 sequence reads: CASSVAGQWGLTGELFF. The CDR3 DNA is TGTGCCAGCAGCGTCGCGGGGCAGTGGGGACTCACCGGGGAGCTGTTTTTT.

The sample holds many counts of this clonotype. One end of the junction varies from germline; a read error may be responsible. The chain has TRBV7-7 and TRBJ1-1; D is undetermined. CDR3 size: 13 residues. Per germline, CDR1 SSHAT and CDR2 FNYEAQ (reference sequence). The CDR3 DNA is TGTGCTAGCAGCTTAGATAGAGAGACTGAAGCTTTCTTT. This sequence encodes CASSLDRETEAFF.